These 30 T cell receptor beta chains were all obtained from the same sample, sequenced in a study of T cells after yellow fever vaccination. TCRdb called the 5' RACE reads again in MiXCR, with one record for every CDR3 protein. The data hold over 150,000 distinct CDR3 sequences, with 6% to 7.5% observed a single time. The sample was CD4+ T cells sorted from PBMCs, taken 5 days after the first yellow fever vaccination. The receptors stem from a man aged 18 to 29 who received the YFV17D yellow fever vaccine.

This clonotype has a count of ten or more. The chain carries TRBV20-1 and TRBJ2-7; unclear D gene. CDR1 is DFQATT, CDR2 SNEGSKA, per germline (reference sequence). The CDR3 is 15 amino acids. Trimming removed 0 bases from V and 2 bases from J, with 14 bases in between. The CDR3: CSARESRNSPYEQYV. In DNA form, the CDR3 reads TGCAGTGCTAGAGAGAGCAGGAATAGTCCCTACGAGCAGTACGTC.

This clonotype came up many times. The chain is built from TRBV6-5 and TRBJ2-2; 9 nucleotides line up with TRBD2. Germline trimming cut 6 bases from V and 4 bases from J; bases unmatched to any gene: 12. The CDR3 spans 17 residues. The V gene's germline CDR1 is MNHEY and CDR2 SVGAGI. CDR3 in amino acids: CASRTWMKRGATGELFF. The CDR3 DNA is TGTGCCAGCAGGACCTGGATGAAGCGGGGGGCCACCGGGGAGCTGTTTTTT.

Many counts were recorded for this clonotype. This rearrangement joins TRBV5-6 to TRBJ2-7, with 7 bases matching TRBD1. The CDR3 has 14 residues. V shed 2 bases and J 1 base; nucleotides not matched to a gene: 3. CDR1 and CDR2 (germline): SGHDT, YYEEEE. The CDR3 sequence is CASSFQGESYEQYF. In DNA, the CDR3 is TGTGCCAGCAGCTTCCAGGGGGAGTCCTACGAGCAGTACTTC.

V and J are TRBV3-1 and TRBJ2-5; D is tentatively TRBD1 or TRBD2 (5 bases each). The CDR3 loop spans 13 amino acids. CDR1 LGHDT and CDR2 YNNKEL come from the germline V gene (reference sequence). Trimming removed 6 bases at V and 3 bases at J, with 11 bases between. The CDR3 DNA reads as TGTGCCAGCAGGCTCCGAGGGGAAGAGACCCAGTACTTC. Protein: CASRLRGEETQYF.

This clonotype occurred a few times. The V and J genes are TRBV20-1 and TRBJ2-7, with TRBD1 as a possible D gene (7 bases). CDR3 size: 14 residues. Per germline, CDR1 DFQATT and CDR2 SNEGSKA (reference sequence). Trimming took off 1 base at V and 4 bases at J, with 14 bases between the two ends. This CDR3 is CSARVRAGGYEQYF. DNA of the CDR3: TGCAGTGCTAGAGTGAGGGCAGGGGGGTACGAGCAGTACTTC.

About this clonotype: A junction boundary mismatches the germline segment, possibly from a read error. This rearrangement joins TRBV7-3 to TRBJ1-2; TRBD1 is a possible D gene (6 bases). CDR3 size: 14 residues. CDR1 SGHTA and CDR2 FQGTGA come from the germline V gene. CDR3 bases: TGTGCCAGCAGCACCACGGGGGCAAGGGATGGCTACATCTTC. This translates into CASSTTGARDGYIF.

This clonotype was counted at least ten times. The chain carries TRBV29-1 and TRBJ2-2; the match to TRBD1 covers 7 bases. The CDR3 runs 15 residues. Germline lookup yields CDR1 SQVTM and CDR2 ANQGSEA. J was trimmed by 0 bases and V by 6 bases; bases with no gene match: 7. CDR3 DNA: TGCAGCGTAGGCCGGGACAGCGCGAACACCGGGGAGCTGTTTTTT. It specifies CSVGRDSANTGELFF.

This clonotype was observed at least ten times. This chain connects TRBV5-5 to TRBJ1-5, with TRBD1 identical over 7 bases. Germline V lookup: CDR1 SGHKS, CDR2 YYEKEE (reference sequence). Trimming cost V 1 base and J 5 bases; bases outside gene matches: 6. The CDR3 has 15 residues. CDR3 DNA sequence: TGTGCCAGCAGCTTGTGGGGGACAGTGGATCAGCCCCAGCATTTT. Protein sequence: CASSLWGTVDQPQHF.

This clonotype appeared many times. This chain links TRBV20-1 with TRBJ2-1; D is perhaps TRBD1 or TRBD2 (5 bases each). The ends were cut back, 0 bases at V and 6 bases at J, with 9 bases in the middle. CDR1 is DFQATT and CDR2 is SNEGSKA in the germline V gene (reference sequence). This CDR3 has 13 amino acids. For the CDR3, the DNA is TGCAGTGCTAGAGATAGTGGGACCAATGAGCAGTTCTTC. Residues: CSARDSGTNEQFF.

There are many counts of this clonotype. The chain employs TRBV2 and TRBJ2-5, with 9 bases fitting TRBD2. Losses at the gene ends were 4 bases for V and 2 bases for J; bases not matched to a gene: 5. Germline loops: CDR1 SNHLY, CDR2 FYNNEI. This CDR3 contains 15 residues. DNA of the CDR3: TGTGCCAGCAGTGGGGGTAGCGGGGGACAAGAGACCCAGTACTTC. Its protein product is CASSGGSGGQETQYF.

The chain couples TRBV5-1 to TRBJ1-1; 10 bases agree with TRBD1. V shed 4 bases, J shed 6 bases, and the junction held 3 bases outside the gene matches. CDR1 SGHRS and CDR2 YFSETQ come from the germline V gene. This CDR3 has 13 amino acids. CDR3 amino acids: CASSPDRGAEAFF. The CDR3, as DNA: TGCGCCAGCAGCCCGGACAGGGGGGCTGAAGCTTTCTTT.

Ten or more counts support this clonotype. The chain links TRBV5-5 to TRBJ1-1; D unresolved. The germline V gene has CDR1 SGHKS and CDR2 YYEKEE (reference sequence). With 0 bases removed from V and 1 base from J, the gap between germline ends came to 10 bases. This CDR3 is built from 15 residues. DNA for the CDR3: TGTGCCAGCAGCTTGGGGGCCAGCTCGAACACTGAAGCTTTCTTT. Amino acid sequence: CASSLGASSNTEAFF.

This clonotype has ten or more counts. The gene calls are TRBV7-2 and TRBJ2-2; unclear D gene. Germline V gene sequence: CDR1 SGHTA, CDR2 FQGNSA. This CDR3 spans 12 amino acids. The V gene lost 1 base and the J gene lost 3 bases, with 0 bases spanning the gap. As DNA, the CDR3 is TGTGCCAGCAGCTTAGACACCGGGGAGCTGTTTTTT. Translation gives CASSLDTGELFF.

This clonotype was observed at least ten times. This CDR3 reads CASRGQGAFQPQHF. CDR3 nucleotide sequence: TGTGCCAGCAGGGGACAGGGGGCATTTCAGCCCCAGCATTTT. V gene TRBV12-3 or TRBV12-4 combines with J gene TRBJ1-5, with 12 bases that match TRBD1. The CDR3 extends over 14 amino acids. V lost 6 bases and J lost 6; bases outside the gene matches: 3.

This clonotype was picked up many times. V and J are TRBV29-1 and TRBJ2-1; 8 positions match TRBD2. The V gene's germline CDR1 is SQVTM and CDR2 ANQGSEA. The CDR3 totals 14 residues. Germline trimming cut 4 bases from V and 8 bases from J; bases unmatched to any gene: 10. CDR3 sequence reads: CSVGKTSEGDEQFF. Here the CDR3 DNA reads TGCAGCGTTGGGAAGACTAGCGAGGGGGATGAGCAGTTCTTC.

This clonotype was counted ten times or more. V usage is TRBV5-1 and J usage is TRBJ2-5; the D gene is possibly TRBD2 (6 bases). CDR1 and CDR2 (germline): SGHRS, YFSETQ. V lost 4 bases, J lost 7 bases, and 11 bases lay in between. CDR3 length: 12 residues. In nucleotides, the CDR3 is TGCGCCAGCAGCGAGACCGGGGGGACCCAGTACTTC. As protein: CASSETGGTQYF.

The chain recombines TRBV14 with TRBJ2-1, with 11 bases identical to TRBD2. Germline V gives CDR1 SGHDN, CDR2 FVKESK. The CDR3 loop spans 17 amino acids. V was clipped by 0 bases and J by 8 bases; unmatched bases: 9. The CDR3 protein is CASSQESGLAGGDEQFF. The CDR3 nucleotides read TGTGCCAGCAGCCAAGAAAGCGGGCTAGCGGGGGGTGATGAGCAGTTCTTC.

The V gene is TRBV28, the J gene TRBJ1-1; D ambiguous. The CDR3 runs 12 residues. Trimming cost V 3 bases and J 3 bases, with 5 bases left between them. CDR1 MDHEN and CDR2 SYDVKM come from the germline V gene. Here the CDR3 reads CASSLMYTEAFF. The CDR3 DNA reads as TGTGCCAGCAGTTTGATGTACACTGAAGCTTTCTTT.

This clonotype was seen at least ten times. The chain couples TRBV6-5 to TRBJ1-2; D gene ambiguous. Germline assignment: CDR1 MNHEY and CDR2 SVGAGI. V gave up 2 bases and J gave up 2 bases, with 15 bases separating them. This CDR3 region has 16 residues. This CDR3 reads CASSYDPAVTNYGYTF. The CDR3 region has the DNA TGTGCCAGCAGTTACGACCCGGCCGTAACGAACTATGGCTACACCTTC.

This clonotype was recorded at least ten times. CDR3 bases: TGTGCCTGGAGTGGGGCTGGGGGATACCTAGCCAAAAACATTCAGTACTTC. Its protein is CAWSGAGGYLAKNIQYF. This chain uses TRBV30 with TRBJ2-4, with D perhaps assigned TRBD1 or TRBD2 (5 bases each). V lost 1 base, J lost 0 bases, and 16 bases lay in between. The CDR3 consists of 17 residues. Germline V gene lookup returns CDR1 GTSNPN and CDR2 SVGIG (reference sequence). Looking up the rest from reference TRBV30 and TRBJ2-4 gives the full variable domain: SQTIHQWPATLVQPVGSPLSLECTVEGTSNPNLYWYRQAAGRGLQLLFYSVGIGQISSEVPQNLSASRPQDRQFILSSKKLLLSDSGFYLCAWSGAGGYLAKNIQYFGAGTRLSVL.

The chain combines TRBV12-3 or TRBV12-4 with TRBJ1-2, with 7 bases lining up with TRBD1. V lost 7 bases, J lost 4 bases, and 9 bases stayed unmatched. The CDR3 length is 14 residues. This CDR3 is CASNDNRGGYGYTF. Written as DNA, the CDR3 is TGTGCCAGCAATGATAACAGGGGTGGCTATGGCTACACCTTC.

This clonotype has a count of ten or more. The genes are TRBV6-2 or TRBV6-3 and TRBJ2-7; D is unresolved. Germline CDR1 reads MNHEY; CDR2 reads SVGEGT. Trimming took 5 bases from V and 4 from J, leaving 3 bases between them. The CDR3 totals 10 residues. As DNA, the CDR3 is TGTGCCAGCAGTCATTACGAGCAGTACGTC. It is translated as CASSHYEQYV.

Details on this clonotype: Just one base apart from a much larger clone, this may be a read error. The CDR3 end shows no conserved phenylalanine or tryptophan, and so a read error is likely. This chain uses TRBV20-1 with TRBJ1-1, with D unclear. The CDR3 has 13 residues. With 3 bases removed from V and 3 bases from J, the gap between germline ends came to 11 bases. The germline V gene has CDR1 DFQATT and CDR2 SNEGSKA (reference sequence). Here the CDR3 reads CSASSDGDTEAFL. The CDR3 DNA follows: TGCAGTGCTAGTAGCGATGGTGACACTGAAGCTTTCCTT.

This clonotype was recorded at least ten times. The chain is built from TRBV4-3 and TRBJ1-5; D gene ambiguous. The germline CDR1 and CDR2 sequences are LGHNA and YSLEER. The CDR3 covers 13 residues. Trimming took off 1 base at V and 3 bases at J, with 4 bases between the two ends. Here the CDR3 reads CASSQANNQPQHF. As DNA, the CDR3 is TGCGCCAGCAGCCAAGCGAACAATCAGCCCCAGCATTTT.

Ten or more counts support this clonotype. The chain couples TRBV5-1 to TRBJ1-1, with a weak D call TRBD1 (5 bases). V gave up 0 bases and J gave up 2 bases, with 8 bases separating them. Germline-derived CDR1 and CDR2 are SGHRS and YFSETQ. The CDR3 sequence is 14 residues long. The CDR3 coding sequence is TGCGCCAGCAGCTTGGGACAGAGAAACACTGAAGCTTTCTTT. It is translated as CASSLGQRNTEAFF.

The table lists this clonotype with a few counts. The junction and the germline gene differ at one end; a read error may be behind it. V and J are TRBV20-1 and TRBJ2-5, with 7 bases that match TRBD2. Germline CDR1 is DFQATT and CDR2 is SNEGSKA (reference sequence). The CDR3 contains 13 residues. In DNA, the CDR3 is TGCAGTGCGAGAGGACTAGGAACGGAGACCCAGTACTTC. Amino acid sequence: CSARGLGTETQYF.

This clonotype was counted ten times or more. J is TRBJ2-3 and V is TRBV10-3; D ambiguous. The V end lost 4 bases, the J end lost 2 bases, and 10 bases lay between the germline ends. CDR3 length: 14 amino acids. Per the germline V gene, CDR1 is ENHRY and CDR2 is SYGVKD. CDR3 sequence reads: CAISGTAYTDTQYF. The CDR3 nucleotides are TGTGCCATCAGTGGCACGGCTTACACAGATACGCAGTATTTT.

This clonotype was seen at least ten times. The chain links TRBV12-3 or TRBV12-4 to TRBJ2-1; D might be TRBD1 or TRBD2, each matching 6 bases. CDR3 size: 15 residues. V shed 6 bases and J shed 4 bases, with 16 bases lying between them. The CDR3, as DNA: TGTGCCAGCAGAACCTGGGGGGCTAAATACAATGAGCAGTTCTTC. It codes for CASRTWGAKYNEQFF.

In its sample, this clonotype was seen many times. The chain couples TRBV5-1 to TRBJ1-1; D possibly corresponds to TRBD1 (6 bases). This CDR3 has 15 amino acids. CDR1 is SGHRS, CDR2 YFSETQ, per germline. Trimming left V 3 bases short and J 2 bases short, with 14 bases between. The CDR3 sequence: CASSSGALANTEAFF. CDR3 nucleotide sequence: TGCGCCAGCAGCTCAGGGGCCTTGGCCAACACTGAAGCTTTCTTT. Drawing the rest from reference TRBV5-1 and TRBJ1-1, the complete variable domain is KAGVTQTPRYLIKTRGQQVTLSCSPISGHRSVSWYQQTPGQGLQFLFEYFSETQRNKGNFPGRFSGRQFSNSRSEMNVSTLELGDSALYLCASSSGALANTEAFFGQGTRLTVV.

About this clonotype: Compared with germline, one end of the junction differs, possibly owing to a read error. The chain combines TRBV7-9 with TRBJ1-4; D call uncertain. This CDR3 spans 13 amino acids. The germline CDR1 and CDR2 sequences are SEHNR and FQNEAQ (reference sequence). In DNA, the CDR3 is TGTGCCAGCAGCTTAGCAACTAGTGAAAAACTGTTTTTT. Translated, it gives CASSLATSEKLFF. Combining the CDR3 with reference TRBV7-9 and TRBJ1-4 gives the whole variable domain DTGVSQNPRHKITKRGQNVTFRCDPISEHNRLYWYRQTLGQGPEFLTYFQNEAQLEKSRLLSDRFSAERPKGSFSTLEIQRTEQGDSAMYLCASSLATSEKLFFGSGTQLSVL.